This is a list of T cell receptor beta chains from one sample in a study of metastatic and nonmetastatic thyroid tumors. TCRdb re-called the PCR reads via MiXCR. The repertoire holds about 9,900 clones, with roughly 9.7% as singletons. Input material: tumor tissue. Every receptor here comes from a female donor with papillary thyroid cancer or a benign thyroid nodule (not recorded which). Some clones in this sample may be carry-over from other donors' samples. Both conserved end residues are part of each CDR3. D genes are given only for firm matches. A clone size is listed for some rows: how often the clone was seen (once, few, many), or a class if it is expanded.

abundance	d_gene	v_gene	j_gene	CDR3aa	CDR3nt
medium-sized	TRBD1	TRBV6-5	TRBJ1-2	CASSYSTGDGYGYTF	TGTGCCAGCAGTTACTCGACAGGGGACGGATATGGCTACACCTTC
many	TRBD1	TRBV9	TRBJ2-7	CASSVGAGQGIGEAYF	TGTGCCAGCAGCGTGGGGGCCGGACAGGGAATCGGAGAGGCGTACTTC
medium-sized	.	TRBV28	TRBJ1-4	CASSPPQGHDEKLFF	TGTGCCAGCAGTCCCCCACAGGGTCACGATGAAAAACTGTTTTTT
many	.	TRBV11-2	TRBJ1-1	CASSLLSGSVNTEAFF	TGTGCCAGCAGCTTATTGTCAGGCTCAGTGAACACTGAAGCTTTCTTT
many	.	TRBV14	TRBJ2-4	CASSQVGASGQGVNIQYF	TGTGCCAGCAGCCAAGTAGGGGCCTCCGGACAAGGGGTAAACATTCAGTACTTC
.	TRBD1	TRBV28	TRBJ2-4	CASRPALGTGFNGKNIQYF	TGTGCCAGCAGACCCGCCCTAGGGACAGGGTTTAATGGCAAAAACATTCAGTACTTC
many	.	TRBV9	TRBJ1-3	CASSVDPGFPGNTIYF	TGTGCCAGCAGCGTAGATCCAGGGTTTCCAGGAAACACCATATATTTT
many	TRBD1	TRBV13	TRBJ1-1	CASSFRGLGTEAFF	TGTGCCAGCAGCTTTAGGGGGCTGGGTACTGAAGCTTTCTTT
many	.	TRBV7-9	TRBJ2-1	CASSLAGGAYEQFF	TGTGCCAGCAGCTTAGCGGGGGGGGCGTATGAGCAGTTCTTC
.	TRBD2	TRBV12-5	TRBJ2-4	CASGFVSGRALVYIQYF	TGTGCTAGTGGTTTTGTTAGCGGGAGGGCCTTGGTATACATTCAGTACTTC
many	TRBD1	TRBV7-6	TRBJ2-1	CASSSDRIYNEQFF	TGTGCCAGCAGCTCGGACAGGATTTACAATGAGCAGTTCTTC
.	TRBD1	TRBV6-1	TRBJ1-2	CASIRTGGCYTF	TGTGCCAGCATTCGGACAGGGGGTTGCTACACTTTC
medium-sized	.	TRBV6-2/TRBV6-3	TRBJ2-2	CASTGHINTGELFF	TGTGCCAGCACGGGACACATAAACACCGGGGAGCTGTTTTTT
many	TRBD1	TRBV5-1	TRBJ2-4	CASSGGGQGNIQYF	TGCGCCAGCAGCGGGGGGGGACAGGGAAACATTCAGTACTTC
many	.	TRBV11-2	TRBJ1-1	CASSPGRLNTEAFF	TGTGCCAGTTCGCCGGGGAGGCTGAACACTGAAGCTTTCTTT
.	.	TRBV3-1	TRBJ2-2	CASSLSGPAGELFF	TGTGCCAGCAGCCTGTCGGGTCCCGCCGGGGAGCTGTTTTTT
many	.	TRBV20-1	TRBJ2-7	CSANFYNEQYF	TGCAGTGCTAATTTCTACAACGAGCAGTACTTC
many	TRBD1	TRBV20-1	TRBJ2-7	CSASPAGQGLYEQYF	TGCAGTGCTAGCCCGGCGGGACAGGGCCTGTACGAGCAGTACTTC
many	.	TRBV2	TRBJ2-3	CRPVLRGGPDTQYF	TGTAGACCGGTCTTAAGGGGGGGACCAGATACGCAGTATTTT
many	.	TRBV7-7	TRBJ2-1	CASSFTGNNEQFF	TGTGCTAGCAGCTTCACAGGGAACAATGAGCAGTTCTTC
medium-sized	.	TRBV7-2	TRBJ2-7	CASSQLEYEQYF	TGTGCCAGCAGCCAATTGGAATACGAGCAGTACTTC
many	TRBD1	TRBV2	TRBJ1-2	CASSTRDSSAGGGYTF	TGTGCCAGCAGCACAAGGGACAGCTCAGCCGGTGGGGGCTACACCTTC
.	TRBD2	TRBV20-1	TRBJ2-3	CSASKTSGGPDTQYF	TGCAGTGCCTCTAAGACTAGCGGGGGACCAGATACGCAGTATTTT
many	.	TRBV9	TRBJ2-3	CASSVEATGSTDTQYF	TGTGCCAGCAGCGTAGAAGCCACGGGGAGCACAGATACGCAGTATTTT
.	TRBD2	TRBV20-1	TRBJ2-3	CSARGPAGGRASDTQYF	TGCAGTGCTAGGGGACCAGCGGGGGGTCGAGCTTCAGATACGCAGTATTTT
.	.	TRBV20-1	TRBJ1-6	CSARVGGTRVGSPLHF	TGCAGTGCTAGAGTGGGCGGAACCAGGGTAGGGTCACCACTCCACTTT
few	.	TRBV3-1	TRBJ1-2	CASRQDGRVGYTF	TGTGCCAGCAGACAAGATGGGCGGGTCGGATACACCTTC
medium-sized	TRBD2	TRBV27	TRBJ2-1	CASSGLAGVYNEQFF	TGTGCCAGCAGTGGACTAGCGGGAGTCTACAATGAGCAGTTCTTC
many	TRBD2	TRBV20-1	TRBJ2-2	CSARDEAGGPNTGELFF	TGCAGTGCTAGAGATGAAGCGGGAGGGCCCAACACCGGGGAGCTGTTTTTT
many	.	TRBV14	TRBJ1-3	CASSRDSFSGNTIYF	TGTGCCAGCAGCCGCGACAGCTTCTCTGGAAACACCATATATTTT
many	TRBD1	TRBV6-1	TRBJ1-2	CASSTTGGAGGCGYTF	TGTGCCAGCAGCACGACAGGGGGAGCGGGGGGCTGTGGCTACACCTTC
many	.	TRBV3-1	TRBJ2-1	CASSKIDNEQFF	TGTGCCAGCAGCAAGATTGATAATGAGCAGTTCTTC
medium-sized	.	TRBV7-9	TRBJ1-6	CASSYGNSPLHF	TGTGCCAGCAGCTACGGCAATTCACCCCTCCACTTT
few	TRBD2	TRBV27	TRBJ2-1	CASSPWILAGLNNEQFF	TGTGCCAGCAGTCCTTGGATTCTAGCGGGGTTGAACAATGAGCAGTTCTTC
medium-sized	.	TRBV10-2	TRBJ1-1	CASRGVNTEAFF	TGCGCCAGCAGGGGGGTGAACACTGAAGCTTTCTTT
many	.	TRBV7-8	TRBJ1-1	CASSSVQGGAEAFF	TGTGCCAGCAGCTCGGTACAGGGAGGTGCTGAAGCTTTCTTT
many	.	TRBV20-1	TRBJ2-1	CSARGVLAGIYNEQFF	TGCAGTGCTAGAGGGGTATTGGCGGGGATATACAATGAGCAGTTCTTC
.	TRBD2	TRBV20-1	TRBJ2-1	CSASVTSGVVNEQFF	TGCAGTGCTAGTGTGACTAGCGGGGTCGTCAATGAGCAGTTCTTC
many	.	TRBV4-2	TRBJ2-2	CASSQIASGVGTGELFF	TGTGCCAGCAGCCAAATAGCGTCGGGAGTTGGGACCGGGGAGCTGTTTTTT
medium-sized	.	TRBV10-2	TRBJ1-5	CASSAGRGSQPQHF	TGCGCCAGCAGTGCGGGCAGGGGAAGTCAGCCCCAGCATTTT
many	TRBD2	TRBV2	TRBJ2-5	CASSEARAGKETQYF	TGTGCCAGCAGTGAAGCGCGAGCGGGAAAAGAGACCCAGTACTTC